Shown below are 21 T cell receptor beta chains from a single sample sequenced in a study of cytomegalovirus exposure and HLA in healthy donors. Measured with immunoSEQ multiplex PCR; TCRdb has only the in-frame clones, and not every one. The sample contains 200,000 or so clones, around 88% of which appear only once. Sequenced input: PBMCs. The source of these receptors is a woman under 30 in good health and CMV-seronegative.

The rearrangement links TRBV28 to TRBJ1-4; 8 bases are a match to TRBD1. This CDR3 spans 14 amino acids. V shed 6 bases, J shed 12 bases, and the junction held 12 bases outside the gene matches. Germline V gives CDR1 MDHEN, CDR2 SYDVKM. The CDR3: CASRYQGARLELFF. The CDR3 region has the DNA TGTGCCAGCAGGTACCAGGGGGCTAGGCTTGAACTGTTTTTT.

V and J are TRBV7-2 and TRBJ2-5, with 13 positions matching TRBD2. Per germline, CDR1 SGHTA and CDR2 FQGNSA. The ends lost 5 bases at V and 3 bases at J; junction bases unmatched: 6. The length of the CDR3 is 16 residues. This CDR3 reads CASSPWTSGSEETQYF. The CDR3 region has the DNA TGTGCCAGCAGCCCGTGGACTAGCGGGAGTGAAGAGACCCAGTACTTC.

The genes are TRBV6-5 and TRBJ2-7; TRBD2 matches at 11 bases. Trimming cost V 2 bases and J 3 bases; bases outside gene matches: 6. There are 16 residues in the CDR3. The germline V gene has CDR1 MNHEY and CDR2 SVGAGI. CDR3 nucleotides: TGTGCCAGCAGTTACGGGGTAGCGGGAGGGATCTACGAGCAGTACTTC. Translation gives CASSYGVAGGIYEQYF.

The chain joins TRBV4-1 to TRBJ2-7; 8 bases agree with TRBD1. Trimming removed 4 bases from V and 1 base from J; junction bases left unmatched: 3. Germline V lookup: CDR1 MGHRA, CDR2 YSYEKL. The CDR3 runs to 14 residues. CDR3 sequence: CASSPRQGSYEQYF. CDR3 DNA sequence: TGCGCCAGCAGCCCTCGACAGGGGTCCTACGAGCAGTACTTC.

This CDR3 reads CASSFLYEQYF. CDR3 DNA sequence: TGTGCCAGCAGCTTCCTCTACGAGCAGTACTTC. This sequence joins TRBV7-2 and TRBJ2-7; D remains ambiguous. With 3 bases removed from V and 3 bases from J, the gap between germline ends came to 3 bases. Germline CDR1 reads SGHTA; CDR2 reads FQGNSA. The CDR3 is made up of 11 amino acids.

This clone was counted at least ten times. This chain links TRBV4-3 with TRBJ1-2, with 7 bases matching TRBD1. This CDR3 has 14 amino acids. Germline V gene sequence: CDR1 LGHNA, CDR2 YSLEER. After removal of 4 bases from V and 3 bases from J, the junction contained 5 bases not matched to a gene. The CDR3 DNA reads as TGCGCCAGCAGCCGGGACAGAGATTACTATGGCTACACCTTC. This translates into CASSRDRDYYGYTF.

The V call is TRBV27, the J call TRBJ1-2, with 9 bases aligning to TRBD1. The CDR3 spans 16 residues. With 2 bases clipped from V and 4 bases from J, the junction kept 8 bases outside the gene matches. The germline V gene encodes CDR1 MNHEY and CDR2 SMNVEV (reference sequence). The CDR3 DNA reads TGTGCCAGCAGTTTAGTCGCCCGGGACAGGGCCTATGGCTACACCTTC. It is translated as CASSLVARDRAYGYTF.

The chain is built from TRBV10-1 and TRBJ2-1; 12 bases align to TRBD2. CDR3 length: 19 amino acids. The germline CDR1 and CDR2 sequences are WNHNN and SYGVQD (reference sequence). Trimming at V came to 0 bases and at J to 0 bases, leaving 6 bases not matched to a gene. This CDR3 reads CASSESPGLAGSSYNEQFF. The CDR3 DNA follows: TGCGCCAGCAGTGAGTCACCGGGACTAGCGGGTAGCTCCTACAATGAGCAGTTCTTC.

The chain recombines TRBV14 with TRBJ2-5, with D perhaps TRBD2 (6 bases). This CDR3 region has 14 residues. CDR1 and CDR2 from the germline V gene are SGHDN and FVKESK. V was cut by 3 bases and J by 8 bases, with 16 bases left in between. The CDR3 bases are TGTGCCAGCAGCCATAACCCCGCGGGACGCACCCAGTACTTC. Protein sequence: CASSHNPAGRTQYF. The complete variable domain, with remaining parts taken from reference TRBV14 and TRBJ2-5, reads EAGVTQFPSHSVIEKGQTVTLRCDPISGHDNLYWYRRVMGKEIKFLLHFVKESKQDESGMPNNRFLAERTGGTYSTLKVQPAELEDSGVYFCASSHNPAGRTQYFGPGTRLLVL.

This chain uses TRBV4-3 with TRBJ1-1; TRBD1 matches 8 bases. This CDR3 spans 17 amino acids. Germline V CDR1 and CDR2: LGHNA, YSLEER. The V segment lost 1 base and the J segment 3 bases; nucleotides outside the gene matches: 10. The DNA for the CDR3 is TGCGCCAGCAGCCAAGCGACAGGGGCAGGATCGGACACTGAAGCTTTCTTT. Protein product: CASSQATGAGSDTEAFF.

DNA of the CDR3: TGTGCCAGTAGTATGGCGGAGGTTGCCTACGAGCAGTACTTC. It codes for CASSMAEVAYEQYF. The chain combines TRBV2 with TRBJ2-7; a possible D gene is TRBD2 (5 bases). The V gene's germline CDR1 is SNHLY and CDR2 FYNNEI. Trimming removed 9 bases at V and 2 bases at J, with 17 bases between. The CDR3 sequence is 14 residues long.

In its sample, this clone was seen once. V is TRBV7-2 and J is TRBJ2-7; 10 bases are a match to TRBD2. Germline CDR1 reads SGHTA; CDR2 reads FQGNSA. This CDR3 comprises 15 residues. The V and J ends lost 5 bases and 2 bases, in that order; junction bases with no gene match: 6. DNA of the CDR3: TGTGCCAGCAGCCTAAGAGCGGGGGGGGCCTACGAGCAGTACTTC. Amino acids: CASSLRAGGAYEQYF.

V is TRBV18 and J is TRBJ2-1; 7 positions match TRBD2. This CDR3 is built from 15 residues. V dropped 1 base and J dropped 5; count of bases not matched to a gene: 5. The V gene's germline CDR1 is KGHSH and CDR2 LQKENI. CDR3 in amino acids: CASSPLGRGDNEQFF. The DNA for the CDR3 is TGTGCCAGCTCACCACTAGGTCGGGGGGACAATGAGCAGTTCTTC.

This clone appeared once. V usage is TRBV7-9 and J usage is TRBJ1-1, with D hard to call. V lost 3 bases, J lost 5 bases, and 7 bases lay in between. In germline, CDR1 is SEHNR, CDR2 FQNEAQ (reference sequence). The CDR3 spans 12 residues. The CDR3 spells CASSFLQTEAFF. DNA for the CDR3: TGTGCCAGCAGCTTTTTGCAGACTGAAGCTTTCTTT.

This rearrangement joins TRBV10-3 to TRBJ2-2; D might be TRBD2 (5 bases). CDR1 and CDR2 (germline): ENHRY, SYGVKD. V lost 8 bases, J lost 6 bases, and 10 bases lay in between. There are 12 residues in the CDR3. The CDR3 here is CAIDPGAGELFF. DNA of the CDR3: TGTGCCATCGACCCCGGGGCCGGGGAGCTGTTTTTT.

The genes are TRBV11-2 and TRBJ2-2, with 7 bases that match TRBD2. CDR1 and CDR2 (germline): SGHAT, FQNNGV. The V gene end was trimmed by 3 bases and the J gene end by 1 base; junction bases not matched to a gene: 5. The CDR3 covers 16 residues. CDR3 in DNA: TGTGCCAGCAGCTTCTCTAGCGGCCTGAACACCGGGGAGCTGTTTTTT. Amino acid sequence: CASSFSSGLNTGELFF.

This chain uses TRBV5-8 with TRBJ1-2, with TRBD1 matching 9 bases. Germline loops: CDR1 SGHTS, CDR2 YDEGEE. The V and J ends lost 6 bases and 4 bases, in that order; junction bases with no gene match: 7. The CDR3 sequence is 14 residues long. CDR3 loop: CASNPGQGSYGYTF. CDR3 nucleotides: TGTGCCAGCAACCCGGGACAGGGTTCCTATGGCTACACCTTC.

The gene calls are TRBV28 and TRBJ2-2, with 11 bases matching TRBD2. V was clipped by 2 bases and J by 10 bases; unmatched bases: 12. The CDR3 length is 17 residues. Germline values: CDR1 MDHEN, CDR2 SYDVKM. The CDR3: CASSLILLAGGGKELFF. The DNA of the CDR3 is TGTGCCAGCAGTTTAATTTTGCTAGCGGGAGGAGGCAAGGAGCTGTTTTTT.

The count of this clone is one. The V gene is TRBV19, the J gene TRBJ2-4; 8 positions match TRBD1. Germline V gene sequence: CDR1 LNHDA, CDR2 SQIVND (reference sequence). The CDR3 has 15 residues. With V trimmed by 4 bases and J by 2 bases, 4 bases remained unmatched. CDR3 sequence (DNA): TGTGCCAGTAGTACGGCAGGGGGCCCCAAAAACATTCAGTACTTC. It is translated as CASSTAGGPKNIQYF.

V gene TRBV7-8 combines with J gene TRBJ2-5; perhaps TRBD2 as D (5 bases). CDR3 length equals 16 residues. With 2 bases removed from V and 2 bases from J, the gap between germline ends came to 15 bases. Germline V gives CDR1 SGHVS, CDR2 FQNEAQ. The CDR3 reads CASSLRVIGRQETQYF. As DNA, the CDR3 is TGTGCCAGCAGCTTAAGGGTGATAGGGAGACAAGAGACCCAGTACTTC.

V gene TRBV10-2 combines with J gene TRBJ2-3; a weak D match, TRBD1 (7 bases). The CDR3 runs to 14 residues. V was trimmed by 7 bases and J by 5 bases, leaving 16 bases between them. The germline V gene encodes CDR1 WSHSY and CDR2 SAAADI. Here the CDR3 reads CASNSQGRKDTQYF. Written as DNA, the CDR3 is TGCGCCAGCAATTCACAGGGGAGGAAAGATACGCAGTATTTT.